What follows are 12 T cell receptor beta chains derived from one specimen sequenced in a study of patients and donors after allogeneic stem cell transplantation. TCRdb called the RT-PCR reads again in MiXCR, with one record for every CDR3 protein. This table has some 230,000 distinct CDR3 sequences, around 14% appearing once. The sample comprised blood, either unsorted or a sorted T cell fraction (not recorded which). These receptors originate from a human donor who was either an allogeneic HSCT recipient or a stem cell or donor lymphocyte infusion donor (not recorded which). It is not recorded whose cells these are; they may come from a transplant donor.

This chain uses TRBV20-1 with TRBJ2-5; possible D gene TRBD2, 6 bases. Germline-derived CDR1 and CDR2 are DFQATT and SNEGSKA (reference sequence). V dropped 7 bases and J dropped 4 bases, with 7 bases sitting between them. CDR3 size: 10 residues. CDR3 coding DNA: TGCAGTGGGGGGGTAGAGACCCAGTACTTC. Encoded protein: CSGGVETQYF.

The chain couples TRBV20-1 to TRBJ2-7, with 9 bases aligning to TRBD2. The V segment lost 3 bases and the J segment 3 bases; nucleotides outside the gene matches: 6. CDR3 length equals 14 residues. Germline V gene data show CDR1 as DFQATT and CDR2 as SNEGSKA (reference sequence). The CDR3 region is CSASIPAGGYEQYF. The CDR3 DNA follows: TGCAGTGCTAGTATACCAGCGGGGGGCTACGAGCAGTACTTC.

This clonotype has ten or more counts. The chain combines TRBV7-8 with TRBJ2-5, with 7 bases that match TRBD2. Germline V lookup: CDR1 SGHVS, CDR2 FQNEAQ. The CDR3 totals 14 residues. The trim removed 0 bases at V and 4 bases at J, leaving 2 bases unmatched. CDR3 amino acids: CASSLAREGETQYF. CDR3 nucleotide sequence: TGTGCCAGCAGCTTAGCCAGGGAGGGAGAGACCCAGTACTTC.

The V and J genes are TRBV4-3 and TRBJ1-4; 12 bases are shared with TRBD1. Germline loops: CDR1 LGHNA, CDR2 YSLEER. The CDR3 extends over 17 amino acids. Trimming took 1 base from V and 7 from J; bases not matched to a gene: 7. CDR3 loop: CASSQGGQGARGEKLFF. DNA of the CDR3: TGCGCCAGCAGCCAAGGGGGACAGGGGGCTAGGGGTGAAAAACTGTTTTTT.

This clonotype was observed many times. The chain's CDR3 is CASSQTKAGTYGYTF. The CDR3 bases are TGTGCCAGCAGCCAAACCAAAGCCGGCACCTATGGCTACACCTTC. The V gene is TRBV14, the J gene TRBJ1-2; D is undetermined. CDR1 and CDR2 (germline): SGHDN, FVKESK. Trimming took off 2 bases at V and 4 bases at J, with 14 bases between the two ends. The CDR3 runs to 15 residues.

The chain is built from TRBV5-1 and TRBJ2-2; weak D call: TRBD2 (5 bases). Germline lookup yields CDR1 SGHRS and CDR2 YFSETQ. Trimming cost V 4 bases and J 4 bases, with 11 bases left between them. The CDR3 has 14 residues. This CDR3 reads CASSPEVGTGELFF. In nucleotides, the CDR3 is TGCGCCAGCAGCCCGGAGGTGGGCACCGGGGAGCTGTTTTTT.

This clonotype was picked up many times. This sequence joins TRBV7-3 and TRBJ2-5; D may correspond to TRBD1 or TRBD2 (5 bases each). Germline values: CDR1 SGHTA, CDR2 FQGTGA. The V end was cut by 4 bases, the J end by 4 bases, with 7 bases between. The CDR3 sequence is 12 residues long. CDR3 in DNA: TGTGCCAGCAGCTATGGGGGAGAGACCCAGTACTTC. It yields the protein CASSYGGETQYF.

This clonotype was found many times. V usage is TRBV4-1 and J usage is TRBJ2-1, with 10 bases fitting TRBD2. The ends lost 3 bases at V and 8 bases at J; junction bases unmatched: 7. The CDR3 contains 15 residues. CDR1 and CDR2 (germline): MGHRA, YSYEKL. CDR3 amino acids: CASSHLPSGRDEQFF. In nucleotides, the CDR3 is TGCGCCAGCAGCCATCTTCCTAGCGGGAGAGATGAGCAGTTCTTC.

This rearrangement joins TRBV28 to TRBJ1-3; D is perhaps TRBD1 (5 bases). From germline, CDR1 is MDHEN and CDR2 SYDVKM. CDR3 length: 15 amino acids. V lost 3 bases to trimming and J lost 4 bases, with 13 bases between them. CDR3 sequence: CASSFLAGSGNTIYF. CDR3 nucleotide sequence: TGTGCCAGCAGTTTTCTGGCAGGGTCGGGAAACACCATATATTTT. The full variable domain, its missing parts supplied by reference TRBV28 and TRBJ1-3, is DVKVTQSSRYLVKRTGEKVFLECVQDMDHENMFWYRQDPGLGLRLIYFSYDVKMKEKGDIPEGYSVSREKKERFSLILESASTNQTSMYLCASSFLAGSGNTIYFGEGSWLTVV.

This clonotype was detected ten times or more. The rearrangement uses TRBV4-3 and TRBJ2-2; D is uncertain. Trimming removed 3 bases at V and 2 bases at J, with 7 bases between. The CDR3 is 14 residues long. Germline loops: CDR1 LGHNA, CDR2 YSLEER. The CDR3 DNA follows: TGCGCCAGCAGCCAGGGTTTTAACACCGGGGAGCTGTTTTTT. It yields the protein CASSQGFNTGELFF.

This clonotype was recorded at least ten times. V is TRBV29-1 and J is TRBJ2-1; 9 nucleotides align to TRBD2. Germline CDR1 is SQVTM and CDR2 is ANQGSEA. V lost 3 bases, J lost 8 bases, and 11 bases stayed unmatched. This CDR3 has 15 residues. CDR3 region: CSVEGGGAGVDEQFF. CDR3 coding DNA: TGCAGCGTTGAGGGCGGGGGGGCTGGAGTCGATGAGCAGTTCTTC.

This chain links TRBV11-2 with TRBJ2-6, with D uncertain. Trimming cost V 0 bases and J 0 bases, with 9 bases left between them. Germline CDR1 is SGHAT and CDR2 is FQNNGV. This CDR3 is 17 amino acids long. As DNA, the CDR3 is TGTGCCAGCAGCTTAGAGCCAGTGAGCTCTGGGGCCAACGTCCTGACTTTC. Protein: CASSLEPVSSGANVLTF. The full variable domain, completed using reference TRBV11-2 and TRBJ2-6, is EAGVAQSPRYKIIEKRQSVAFWCNPISGHATLYWYQQILGQGPKLLIQFQNNGVVDDSQLPKDRFSAERLKGVDSTLKIQPAKLEDSAVYLCASSLEPVSSGANVLTFGAGSRLTVL.